These 5 T cell receptor beta chains originate from one sample sequenced in a study of CD8 T cells in Susac syndrome. Random hexamers primed reverse transcription of roughly 0.5 to 1 ug RNA. MiXCR, run by TCRdb on the immunoSEQ multiplex PCR reads, gives a single entry per CDR3 protein. The data contain a few hundred thousand distinct CDR3 sequences, around 93% of them seen just once; the ten biggest clones take up approximately 0.075%. The sample was CD4+ T cells from PBMCs. All receptors come from a human donor with multiple sclerosis.

V gene TRBV24-1 combines with J gene TRBJ2-3, with 8 bases lining up with TRBD2. The CDR3 extends over 15 amino acids. In germline, CDR1 is KGHDR, CDR2 SFDVKD. With 4 bases clipped from V and 3 bases from J, the junction kept 5 bases outside the gene matches. The CDR3 loop is CATSEKRGRTDTQYF. In nucleotides, the CDR3 is TGTGCCACCAGTGAGAAGCGGGGGAGGACAGATACGCAGTATTTT.

The table lists this clonotype with a count of one. The V and J genes are TRBV28 and TRBJ2-7; 8 bases are shared with TRBD1. CDR1 is MDHEN, CDR2 SYDVKM, per germline. The CDR3 extends over 15 amino acids. Losses at the gene ends were 3 bases for V and 2 bases for J; bases not matched to a gene: 6. This CDR3 reads CASSLVRDRPYEQYV. Written as DNA, the CDR3 is TGTGCCAGCAGTTTGGTAAGGGACAGGCCCTACGAGCAGTACGTC.

In regard to this clonotype: A junction boundary mismatches the germline segment, possibly from a read error. The DNA of the CDR3 is TGTGTCTGGTCCTCAGGGGGATACACTGAAGCTTTCTTT. It encodes CVWSSGGYTEAFF. The V call is TRBV30, the J call TRBJ1-1, with 7 bases matching TRBD1. Germline CDR1 and CDR2: GTSNPN and SVGIG (reference sequence). The CDR3 sequence is 13 residues long.

This chain connects TRBV29-1 to TRBJ2-1; perhaps TRBD2 as D (6 bases). This CDR3 is 12 amino acids long. Trimming pared 6 bases from V and 7 bases from J, leaving 13 bases between. Germline V CDR1 and CDR2: SQVTM, ANQGSEA. The chain's CDR3 is CSVTSGLNEQFF. The CDR3 DNA follows: TGCAGCGTCACCAGCGGGTTAAATGAGCAGTTCTTC.

V is TRBV30 and J is TRBJ1-2; no reliable D call. Germline CDR1 reads GTSNPN; CDR2 reads SVGIG (reference sequence). Trimming stripped 7 bases from V and 5 bases from J, with 14 bases between. The CDR3 loop spans 12 amino acids. The CDR3 DNA reads as TGTGCCTCCTCGAAGGGCCGGTATGGCTACACCTTC. This encodes CASSKGRYGYTF.